The present entry profiles one T cell receptor beta chain with its context. These data originate in a study of shared clonotypes between healthy human individuals. Data came from immunoSEQ multiplex PCR; TCRdb stores just in-frame clones and leaves some out. The table has roughly 2.6 million clones, 85% to 95% seen once. The germline V gene encodes CDR1 MRHNA and CDR2 SNTAGT. The junction had 5 bases not matched to a gene; V was cut back by 6 bases and J by 1 base. The CDR3 totals 15 residues. The chain carries TRBV6-4 and TRBJ1-2, with TRBD1 matching 10 bases. This TCR derives from a man between 18 and 29 years old in good health. Sequenced sample: naive CD4+ T cells sorted from blood. Subset reported: CD45RA+ positively selected. Here the CDR3 reads CASSPGQGFNYGYTF. The CDR3 DNA reads TGTGCCAGCAGCCCGGGACAGGGGTTTAACTATGGCTACACCTTC.